The 3 T cell receptor beta chains reported below all come from one sample, sequenced in a study of T cell clonality in common variable immunodeficiency. Clones were sequenced by immunoSEQ multiplex PCR, and TCRdb holds only the in-frame ones, with some missing. This sample carries around 55,000 clones, none of them present only once. Sequenced: peripheral blood mononuclear cells. Receptors were obtained from a person between 18 and 70 years old in good health.

This clone was observed many times. With the read ending 3 residues before the CDR3 end, the germline J gene is used to fill in that end. This chain connects TRBV12-3 or TRBV12-4 to TRBJ2-5; 10 nucleotides line up with TRBD1. The CDR3 has 14 amino acids. Trimming removed 4 bases from V and 5 bases from J; junction bases left unmatched: 4. The CDR3 bases that were read are TGTGCCAGCAGTTGGACAGGGGGTCTGGAGACC. It encodes CASSWTGGLET. The full CDR3 is CASSWTGGLETQYF.

This clone was picked up many times. The read terminates 3 residues ahead of where the CDR3 ends, so the germline J gene completes it. This rearrangement joins TRBV19 to TRBJ2-1; 8 positions agree with TRBD2. The CDR3 runs to 15 residues. The germline CDR1 and CDR2 sequences are LNHDA and SQIVND (reference sequence). Trimming removed 3 bases from V and 4 bases from J; junction bases left unmatched: 5. The CDR3 bases that were read are TGTGCCAGTAGTATTGGGAGCGGGGGATACAATGAG. Protein product: CASSIGSGGYNE. The CDR3 as a whole reads CASSIGSGGYNEQFF. Combining the CDR3 with reference TRBV19 and TRBJ2-1 gives the whole variable domain DGGITQSPKYLFRKEGQNVTLSCEQNLNHDAMYWYRQDPGQGLRLIYYSQIVNDFQKGDIAEGYSVSREKKESFPLTVTSAQKNPTAFYLCASSIGSGGYNEQFFGPGTRLTVL.

This clone was seen many times. Coverage ceases 3 residues before the CDR3 finishes, and the germline J gene fills in the end. The chain links TRBV20-1 to TRBJ2-3; 8 positions agree with TRBD2. V was pared by 3 bases and J by 4 bases, with 9 bases of the junction left unmatched. Germline lookup yields CDR1 DFQATT and CDR2 SNEGSKA (reference sequence). The CDR3 has 15 residues. CDR3 sequence: CSASVSGSEADTQYF. CDR3 bases read: TGCAGTGCTAGCGTAAGCGGGAGTGAGGCAGATACG.